These 23 T cell receptor beta chains share one sample of origin, sequenced in a study of blood T cell repertoires in COVID-19. Sequenced by immunoSEQ multiplex PCR; TCRdb stores in-frame clones only, minus some. The sample carries about 80,000 clones, about four fifths recorded once. Sequences were obtained from peripheral blood. These receptor sequences come from a human donor in a cohort sampled during active COVID-19.

The chain has TRBV6-6 and TRBJ2-4; 7 bases are shared with TRBD1. Per the germline V gene, CDR1 is MNHNY and CDR2 is SVGAGI (reference sequence). J was trimmed by 5 bases and V by 6 bases; bases with no gene match: 10. The CDR3 runs to 15 residues. The CDR3 DNA reads TGTGCCAGCAGGGGGCGTGCCGGGACAGAAAACATTCAGTACTTC. Translating it yields CASRGRAGTENIQYF.

The chain links TRBV3-1 (or the pseudogene TRBV3-2) to TRBJ1-2; D unresolved. Germline V gene sequence: CDR1 LGHDT, CDR2 YNNKEL (reference sequence). This CDR3 is 14 amino acids long. Between the trimmed V and J ends, which lost 5 bases and 0 bases, there was a span of 10 bases. The CDR3 here is CASSTAATNYGYTF. In DNA form, the CDR3 reads TGTGCCAGCAGCACCGCAGCGACTAACTATGGCTACACCTTC.

This clone was seen more than once but under ten times. V is TRBV7-3 and J is TRBJ1-1, with D tentatively TRBD1 (6 bases). V lost 2 bases and J lost 1, with 11 bases in between. The CDR3 covers 15 residues. The germline CDR1 and CDR2 sequences are SGHTA and FQGTGA. The CDR3 is CASSLGRGKNTEAFF. The CDR3 nucleotides read TGTGCCAGCAGCTTAGGGAGGGGGAAGAACACTGAAGCTTTCTTT.

The V call is TRBV25-1, the J call TRBJ1-1; 8 positions agree with TRBD1. Germline V CDR1 and CDR2: MGHDK, SYGVNS. The CDR3 sequence is 12 residues long. The ends lost 4 bases at V and 10 bases at J; junction bases unmatched: 5. CDR3 coding DNA: TGTGCCAGCAGTGGGGGACAGGCGGTAGCTTTCTTT. Translated: CASSGGQAVAFF.

This clone was seen a single time. V gene TRBV30 combines with J gene TRBJ2-2; 11 bases align to TRBD1. Germline-derived CDR1 and CDR2 are GTSNPN and SVGIG (reference sequence). J lost 4 bases, V lost 8 bases, and 9 bases had no gene match. The CDR3 has 15 residues. The CDR3 DNA is TGTGCCGCCGGCCCGGACAGGGGGCCCACCGGGGAGCTGTTTTTT. As protein: CAAGPDRGPTGELFF.

V is TRBV6-5 and J is TRBJ1-2; possibly TRBD1 for D (6 bases). Deletions cut 2 bases from V and 2 bases from J, with 12 bases between. Per the germline V gene, CDR1 is MNHEY and CDR2 is SVGAGI. This CDR3 is built from 15 residues. The CDR3 spells CASSYVSGANYGYTF. CDR3 DNA: TGTGCCAGCAGTTACGTCTCAGGGGCCAACTATGGCTACACCTTC.

This clone showed up just once. V is TRBV10-3 and J is TRBJ2-5; perhaps TRBD1 as D (6 bases). The germline CDR1 and CDR2 sequences are ENHRY and SYGVKD. Trimming shortened V by 9 bases and J by 0 bases, and 11 bases separated the two germline ends. The CDR3 runs 13 residues. CDR3 sequence reads: CAIGDTYQETQYF. CDR3 in DNA: TGTGCCATTGGGGACACCTACCAAGAGACCCAGTACTTC.

The CDR3 DNA follows: TGCGCCAGCAGCTCGAACCCAGTGAACACTGAAGCTTTCTTT. Translation gives CASSSNPVNTEAFF. This chain joins TRBV5-1 and TRBJ1-1, with no clear D. The CDR3 is 14 amino acids. The germline V gene has CDR1 SGHRS and CDR2 YFSETQ. V lost 3 bases and J lost 0, with 9 bases in between.

This clone was seen once. This sequence joins TRBV27 and TRBJ2-3; D is possibly TRBD1 (5 bases). The germline CDR1 and CDR2 sequences are MNHEY and SMNVEV (reference sequence). The CDR3 has 14 residues. Trimming shortened V by 5 bases and J by 3 bases, and 12 bases separated the two germline ends. The CDR3 sequence is CASSPRQLTDTQYF. CDR3 nucleotides: TGTGCCAGCAGTCCCCGACAGCTAACAGATACGCAGTATTTT.

This chain links TRBV18 with TRBJ1-5; D uncertain. The CDR3 loop spans 15 amino acids. The germline CDR1 and CDR2 sequences are KGHSH and LQKENI. Trimming stripped 3 bases from V and 1 base from J, with 10 bases between. CDR3 amino acids: CASSPDGKSNQPQHF. For the CDR3, the DNA is TGTGCCAGCTCACCGGACGGGAAAAGCAATCAGCCCCAGCATTTT.

The chain joins TRBV9 to TRBJ2-3, with TRBD1 matching over 7 bases. V lost 6 bases, J lost 2 bases, and 18 bases stayed unmatched. CDR3 size: 18 residues. Germline V lookup: CDR1 SGDLS, CDR2 YYNGEE. DNA of the CDR3: TGTGCCAGCACCGCAGCCCCCGGGACAGCCTTTGTCACAGATACGCAGTATTTT. Translating it yields CASTAAPGTAFVTDTQYF.

The chain employs TRBV28 and TRBJ1-1; no firm D call. Looked up from germline, CDR1 is MDHEN and CDR2 is SYDVKM. Trimming stripped 6 bases from V and 1 base from J, with 12 bases between. CDR3 length equals 14 residues. In nucleotides, the CDR3 is TGTGCCAGCAGGCCCCCGGCGGCGAACACTGAAGCTTTCTTT. Protein: CASRPPAANTEAFF.

This clone was seen only once. The rearrangement uses TRBV20-1 and TRBJ2-5; 9 bases align to TRBD2. The CDR3 spans 13 residues. Germline loops: CDR1 DFQATT, CDR2 SNEGSKA (reference sequence). Trimming removed 3 bases from V and 5 bases from J; junction bases left unmatched: 4. CDR3 residues: CSASRGRGETQYF. In DNA form, the CDR3 reads TGCAGTGCTAGTCGCGGGAGGGGGGAGACCCAGTACTTC.

The V gene is TRBV5-5, the J gene TRBJ2-1; 10 bases align to TRBD1. CDR3 length: 17 amino acids. CDR1 is SGHKS, CDR2 YYEKEE, per germline (reference sequence). V lost 2 bases and J lost 4; bases outside the gene matches: 9. This CDR3 reads CASSFRTGTGAYNEQFF. Here the CDR3 DNA reads TGTGCCAGCAGCTTCCGTACCGGGACAGGGGCATACAATGAGCAGTTCTTC.

This rearrangement joins TRBV5-1 to TRBJ2-7, with 9 bases identical to TRBD1. The CDR3 covers 14 residues. After removal of 4 bases from V and 6 bases from J, the junction contained 8 bases not matched to a gene. Per the germline V gene, CDR1 is SGHRS and CDR2 is YFSETQ. The CDR3 nucleotides read TGCGCCAGCAGCACCGGGGGGACAGGGCCCGAGCAGTACTTC. Translation gives CASSTGGTGPEQYF.

This chain connects TRBV9 to TRBJ1-4, with 7 bases fitting TRBD1. Trimming took 4 bases from V and 1 from J; bases not matched to a gene: 7. The CDR3 is made up of 16 amino acids. Germline V gene data show CDR1 as SGDLS and CDR2 as YYNGEE. The CDR3 nucleotides are TGTGCCAGCAGCTTACGGGACAGCAGAACTAATGAAAAACTGTTTTTT. Encoded protein: CASSLRDSRTNEKLFF.

The rearrangement uses TRBV19 and TRBJ2-3; 11 positions match TRBD2. The CDR3 runs to 17 residues. Germline V gives CDR1 LNHDA, CDR2 SQIVND (reference sequence). J gave up 1 base and V 4 bases, and 7 bases lay outside the gene matches. The CDR3 DNA sequence: TGTGCCAGTAGTAAACTAGCGGGAGCAATGGGCACAGATACGCAGTATTTT. Its protein is CASSKLAGAMGTDTQYF.

This chain's CDR3 is CASSPQSHQPQHF. DNA of the CDR3: TGTGCCAGCAGCCCCCAGTCCCATCAGCCCCAGCATTTT. This sequence joins TRBV12-3 or TRBV12-4 and TRBJ1-5; no definite D call. Between the trimmed V and J ends, which lost 6 bases and 5 bases, there was a span of 11 bases. The length of the CDR3 is 13 residues.

The chain recombines TRBV19 with TRBJ1-1; 7 nucleotides agree with TRBD1. V shed 7 bases and J 3 bases; nucleotides not matched to a gene: 5. The CDR3 totals 13 residues. CDR1 and CDR2 (germline): LNHDA, SQIVND (reference sequence). Written as DNA, the CDR3 is TGTGCCAGTACGGACAGGACCGACACTGAAGCTTTCTTT. Translated: CASTDRTDTEAFF.

The rearrangement links TRBV5-1 to TRBJ1-5, with a possible D match to TRBD1 (5 bases). CDR3 size: 13 residues. Germline V gene sequence: CDR1 SGHRS, CDR2 YFSETQ. Trimming took 4 bases from V and 5 from J, leaving 10 bases between them. CDR3 nucleotides: TGCGCCAGCAGCCCACAGGCAGATCAGCCCCAGCATTTT. Amino acid sequence: CASSPQADQPQHF.

The chain recombines TRBV3-1 (or the pseudogene TRBV3-2) with TRBJ2-2, with 11 bases aligning to TRBD1. The CDR3 totals 15 residues. CDR1 is LGHDT and CDR2 is YNNKEL in the germline V gene (reference sequence). The V and J ends lost 6 bases and 7 bases, in that order; junction bases with no gene match: 7. The CDR3 sequence is CASSTGQGVSGELFF. DNA of the CDR3: TGTGCCAGCAGTACGGGACAGGGGGTTAGCGGGGAGCTGTTTTTT.

CDR3 residues: CASSLGVRGQETQYF. DNA for the CDR3: TGTGCCAGCAGCCTGGGAGTAAGAGGCCAAGAGACCCAGTACTTC. V and J are TRBV14 and TRBJ2-5; TRBD2 is a possible D gene (5 bases). The CDR3 has 15 amino acids. Germline V gives CDR1 SGHDN, CDR2 FVKESK. V was clipped by 4 bases and J by 1 base, with 13 bases between them.

This clone was detected only a few times. V and J are TRBV7-2 and TRBJ2-2, with D perhaps matching TRBD2 (5 bases). The germline V and J ends were trimmed by 5 bases and 4 bases, with 17 bases remaining between them. The CDR3 runs 16 residues. Looked up from germline, CDR1 is SGHTA and CDR2 is FQGNSA. The CDR3 spells CASSPRGNFGTGELFF. CDR3 DNA: TGTGCCAGCAGCCCAAGAGGGAACTTTGGCACCGGGGAGCTGTTTTTT.